The 11 T cell receptor beta chains presented below share a single source sample, sequenced in a study of CD8+ T cells in alopecia areata. Extraction of RNA preceded its reverse transcription into cDNA, which served as the sequencing template. Data came from immunoSEQ multiplex PCR; TCRdb stores just in-frame clones and leaves some out. The table includes some 200,000 clones, just over 55% detected once. The sequenced sample was CD8+ T cells sorted from blood. All receptors come from a human donor in good health.

The CDR3 is CASSVEVGGETQYF. DNA of the CDR3: TGTGCCAGCAGCGTAGAGGTGGGCGGGGAGACCCAGTACTTC. The genes are TRBV9 and TRBJ2-5, with D perhaps TRBD2 (5 bases). Per germline, CDR1 SGDLS and CDR2 YYNGEE. Between the trimmed V and J ends, which lost 0 bases and 5 bases, there was a span of 11 bases. CDR3 length: 14 amino acids.

The rearrangement uses TRBV6-5 and TRBJ1-5; tentatively, D is TRBD1 (6 bases). CDR1 is MNHEY, CDR2 SVGAGI, per germline. Deletions cut 5 bases from V and 1 base from J, with 9 bases between. This CDR3 region has 14 residues. In DNA form, the CDR3 reads TGTGCCAGCAGTCCCGGACAGAGCAATCAGCCCCAGCATTTT. This sequence encodes CASSPGQSNQPQHF.

The gene calls are TRBV4-1 and TRBJ2-1; the D is unclear. The CDR3 loop spans 14 amino acids. The V gene lost 6 bases and the J gene lost 9 bases, with 18 bases spanning the gap. Germline V gives CDR1 MGHRA, CDR2 YSYEKL. CDR3 amino acids: CASRATALGSEQFF. The CDR3 DNA reads as TGCGCCAGCAGAGCGACTGCCTTGGGTAGTGAGCAGTTCTTC.

The chain employs TRBV5-6 and TRBJ1-5; the D gene is possibly TRBD1 (6 bases). Trimming removed 3 bases from V and 8 bases from J, with 12 bases in between. This CDR3 has 13 residues. Germline lookup yields CDR1 SGHDT and CDR2 YYEEEE. Here the CDR3 reads CASSSRGREPQHF. As DNA, the CDR3 is TGTGCCAGCAGCTCCAGGGGTCGGGAGCCCCAGCATTTT.

The chain employs TRBV27 and TRBJ2-7; TRBD1 is a possible D gene (6 bases). Trimming took off 5 bases at V and 5 bases at J, with 19 bases between the two ends. Germline-derived CDR1 and CDR2 are MNHEY and SMNVEV (reference sequence). The CDR3 spans 15 residues. The CDR3 bases are TGTGCCAGCAGTCCCCAGGGGCAGGGTCTCGACGAGCAGTACTTC. Residues: CASSPQGQGLDEQYF.

CDR3 sequence (DNA): TGTGCCAGCGGAAACGGGCTAGCGGGTCCTAATGAGCAGTTCTTC. Translated, it gives CASGNGLAGPNEQFF. The rearrangement links TRBV7-6 to TRBJ2-1; 8 bases are a match to TRBD2. V was pared by 8 bases and J by 7 bases, with 13 bases of the junction left unmatched. Germline-derived CDR1 and CDR2 are SGHVS and FNYEAQ. The CDR3 runs 15 residues.

The V gene is TRBV5-8, the J gene TRBJ1-2; 8 bases agree with TRBD1. Per germline, CDR1 SGHTS and CDR2 YDEGEE. The CDR3 has 17 amino acids. Unmatched junction bases numbered 15, after V lost 4 bases and J lost 4 bases. This CDR3 reads CASSPKAPKDRGYGYTF. In nucleotides, the CDR3 is TGTGCCAGCAGCCCCAAAGCGCCTAAAGACAGGGGCTATGGCTACACCTTC.

This clone was seen once. The V and J genes are TRBV11-2 and TRBJ1-2; D gene unclear. The length of the CDR3 is 11 residues. Trimming removed 5 bases at V and 2 bases at J, with 3 bases between. CDR1 is SGHAT, CDR2 FQNNGV, per germline. The CDR3 region has the DNA TGTGCCAGCAGCCCGAACTATGGCTACACCTTC. Amino acids: CASSPNYGYTF.

The V gene is TRBV30, the J gene TRBJ2-3, with a possible D match to TRBD2 (5 bases). This CDR3 comprises 14 residues. Germline CDR1 GTSNPN, CDR2 SVGIG (reference sequence). V gave up 2 bases and J gave up 5 bases, with 14 bases separating them. The CDR3, as DNA: TGTGCCTGGAGTCCCGGGGTTGGGGAAGATACGCAGTATTTT. Encoded protein: CAWSPGVGEDTQYF.

DNA of the CDR3: TGTGCCAGCAGCTCCTTTCCCGGGGGGGCGACCCAAGAGACCCAGTACTTC. Residues: CASSSFPGGATQETQYF. The chain couples TRBV7-8 to TRBJ2-5, with 8 bases identical to TRBD2. The CDR3 sequence is 17 residues long. Germline CDR1 and CDR2: SGHVS and FQNEAQ. V lost 4 bases, J lost 1 base, and 11 bases stayed unmatched.

This clone was detected once. J is TRBJ2-1 and V is TRBV6-5; tentative D call: TRBD1 (5 bases). Germline assignment: CDR1 MNHEY and CDR2 SVGAGI. Trimming cost V 0 bases and J 6 bases, with 12 bases left between them. This CDR3 contains 15 residues. The CDR3 sequence: CASSYSIQGTNEQFF. The CDR3 DNA follows: TGTGCCAGCAGTTACTCGATCCAGGGCACCAATGAGCAGTTCTTC.